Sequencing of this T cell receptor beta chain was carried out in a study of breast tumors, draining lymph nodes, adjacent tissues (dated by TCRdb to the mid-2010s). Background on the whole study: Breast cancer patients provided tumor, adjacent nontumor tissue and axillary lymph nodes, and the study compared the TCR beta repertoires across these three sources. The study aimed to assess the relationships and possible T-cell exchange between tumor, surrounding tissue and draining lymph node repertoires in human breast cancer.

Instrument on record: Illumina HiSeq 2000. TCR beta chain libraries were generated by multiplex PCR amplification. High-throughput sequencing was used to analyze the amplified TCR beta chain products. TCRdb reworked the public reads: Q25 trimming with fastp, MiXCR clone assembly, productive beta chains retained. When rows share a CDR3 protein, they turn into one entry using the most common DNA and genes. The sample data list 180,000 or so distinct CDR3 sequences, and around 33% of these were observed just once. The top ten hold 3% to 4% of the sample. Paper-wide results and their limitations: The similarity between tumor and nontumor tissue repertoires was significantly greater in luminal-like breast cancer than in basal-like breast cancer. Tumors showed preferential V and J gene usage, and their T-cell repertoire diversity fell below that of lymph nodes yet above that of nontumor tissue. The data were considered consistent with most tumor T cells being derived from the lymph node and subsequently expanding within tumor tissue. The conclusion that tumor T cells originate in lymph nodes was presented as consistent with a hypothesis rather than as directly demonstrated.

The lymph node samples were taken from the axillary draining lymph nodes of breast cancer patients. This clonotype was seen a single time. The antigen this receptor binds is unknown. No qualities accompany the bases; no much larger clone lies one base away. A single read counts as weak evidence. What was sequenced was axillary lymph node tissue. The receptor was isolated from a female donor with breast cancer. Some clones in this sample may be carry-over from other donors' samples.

The DNA sequence is given as TGTGCCAGCAGATTGGCCTTGAGGGTGAACACTGAAGCTTTCTTT. Its product reads: CASRLALRVNTEAFF. The chain is encoded by TRBV6-1 joined to TRBJ1-1; the D gene assignment is ambiguous. The CDR3 runs 15 residues from the cysteine to the phenylalanine. Here the CDR3 DNA is all that survives: 45 bases in frame from base 1. CDR1 MNHNS and CDR2 SASEGT were looked up in the germline V gene. Trimming takes 6 bases from V and 0 bases from J, and the germline ends sit 14 bases apart.